One and the same sample provided the 12 T cell receptor beta chains below, sequenced in a study of blood T cells in healthy people across ages. Combining a sample-barcoded 5' primer with a J-beta primer mix, a second PCR ran for roughly 7 to 11 cycles. TCRdb independently ran MiXCR on the 5' RACE reads; one entry per CDR3 protein. The table records 700,000 or so distinct CDR3 sequences, approximately 22% of them present only once. The sample taken for sequencing was blood. All receptors come from a man between 65 and 85 years old in good health.

This rearrangement joins TRBV7-2 to TRBJ1-6; 7 bases map to TRBD1. V shed 5 bases and J 7 bases; nucleotides not matched to a gene: 8. The germline V gene encodes CDR1 SGHTA and CDR2 FQGNSA. This CDR3 region has 15 residues. Written as DNA, the CDR3 is TGTGCCAGCAGCATTCCCACAGGGGACAATTCACCCCTCCACTTT. Translating it yields CASSIPTGDNSPLHF.

The rearrangement joins TRBV29-1 to TRBJ2-1; unclear D gene. V was trimmed by 3 bases and J by 2 bases, leaving 8 bases between them. The CDR3 loop spans 13 amino acids. Per germline, CDR1 SQVTM and CDR2 ANQGSEA. This CDR3 reads CSVEKGTYNEQFF. CDR3 sequence (DNA): TGCAGCGTTGAGAAAGGGACCTACAATGAGCAGTTCTTC.

The chain carries TRBV27 and TRBJ1-2; 7 bases are a match to TRBD1. The V segment lost 5 bases and the J segment 8 bases; nucleotides outside the gene matches: 5. The CDR3 spans 12 residues. Germline values: CDR1 MNHEY, CDR2 SMNVEV (reference sequence). Here the CDR3 DNA reads TGTGCCAGCAGTCCAACAGGGGTAGGCTACACCTTC. Translation: CASSPTGVGYTF.

The rearrangement joins TRBV12-3 or TRBV12-4 to TRBJ2-5, with TRBD2 matching 8 bases. The CDR3 is 13 residues long. V lost 6 bases and J lost 5; bases outside the gene matches: 5. CDR3 in amino acids: CASRPGTRETQYF. As DNA, the CDR3 is TGTGCCAGCAGGCCCGGGACTAGGGAGACCCAGTACTTC.

This clonotype was seen ten or more times. The DNA of the CDR3 is TGTGCCAGCAGCTTAACGGGACAAAATAACTATGGCTACACCTTC. Protein product: CASSLTGQNNYGYTF. The chain couples TRBV7-3 to TRBJ1-2; weak D call: TRBD1 (6 bases). Germline values: CDR1 SGHTA, CDR2 FQGTGA. The CDR3 is made up of 15 amino acids. V lost 0 bases and J lost 1, with 9 bases in between.

This clonotype occurred many times. The J gene is TRBJ1-2, the V gene TRBV12-3 or TRBV12-4, with no clear D. This CDR3 is built from 11 residues. Deletions cut 3 bases from V and 4 bases from J, with 3 bases between. CDR3 nucleotides: TGTGCCAGCAGTTTTATCTATGGCTACACCTTC. It yields the protein CASSFIYGYTF.

This clonotype was observed a handful of times. The chain combines TRBV20-1 with TRBJ2-7, with TRBD2 matching 9 bases. Per germline, CDR1 DFQATT and CDR2 SNEGSKA (reference sequence). The CDR3 sequence is 15 residues long. Losses at the gene ends were 0 bases for V and 4 bases for J; bases not matched to a gene: 7. Written as DNA, the CDR3 is TGCAGTGCTAGAGATCCGGCTAGCGGGGAGTACGAGCAGTACTTC. Translation gives CSARDPASGEYEQYF.

Regarding this clonotype: Germline and junction disagree at one end, which may indicate a read error. This sequence joins TRBV7-3 and TRBJ2-2; 7 bases line up with TRBD2. This CDR3 comprises 11 residues. Germline V gives CDR1 SGHTA, CDR2 FQGTGA. CDR3 DNA sequence: TGTGCCAGCAGCTTAGGCGGGGGGCTGTTTTTT. This encodes CASSLGGGLFF.

This clonotype was observed a few times. The chain joins TRBV20-1 to TRBJ2-5, with TRBD2 matching 14 bases. Unmatched junction bases numbered 20, after V lost 6 bases and J lost 5 bases. CDR3 length: 19 residues. In germline, CDR1 is DFQATT, CDR2 SNEGSKA (reference sequence). CDR3 sequence: CSANDPGTSGSVSMETQYF. The CDR3 coding sequence is TGCAGTGCAAACGATCCTGGGACTAGCGGGAGTGTTAGTATGGAGACCCAGTACTTC.

To note about this clonotype: One end of the junction is discordant with germline, which a read error may explain. The chain is built from TRBV29-1 and TRBJ1-1; tentative D call: TRBD1 (6 bases). CDR3 size: 12 residues. Germline CDR1 reads SQVTM; CDR2 reads ANQGSEA. The CDR3 DNA follows: TGCAGCGTTCTAGGGGGGAACATTGAAGCTTTCTTT. It specifies CSVLGGNIEAFF. The entire variable domain, with the rest obtained from reference TRBV29-1 and TRBJ1-1, is as follows: SAVISQKPSRDICQRGTSLTIQCQVDSQVTMMFWYRQQPGQSLTLIATANQGSEATYESGFVIDKFPISRPNLTFSTLTVSNMSPEDSSIYLCSVLGGNIEAFFGQGTRLTVV.

This clonotype was seen at least ten times. Here the CDR3 DNA reads TGCAGCGTTAGGGAATCTGGGGCCAACGTCCTGACTTTC. Translated, it gives CSVRESGANVLTF. This chain links TRBV29-1 with TRBJ2-6; D call uncertain. Germline loops: CDR1 SQVTM, CDR2 ANQGSEA. This CDR3 has 13 residues. Deletions cut 5 bases from V and 1 base from J, with 6 bases between. The full variable domain, in which reference TRBV29-1 and TRBJ2-6 provide the parts outside the CDR3, is SAVISQKPSRDICQRGTSLTIQCQVDSQVTMMFWYRQQPGQSLTLIATANQGSEATYESGFVIDKFPISRPNLTFSTLTVSNMSPEDSSIYLCSVRESGANVLTFGAGSRLTVL.

This clonotype was seen a handful of times. This chain joins TRBV5-1 and TRBJ1-1, with TRBD1 identical over 8 bases. In germline, CDR1 is SGHRS, CDR2 YFSETQ. The CDR3 sequence is 17 residues long. Unmatched junction bases numbered 11, after V lost 0 bases and J lost 4 bases. The CDR3 protein is CASSLEATGAGGTEAFF. In DNA form, the CDR3 reads TGCGCCAGCAGCTTGGAGGCGACAGGGGCGGGGGGCACTGAAGCTTTCTTT.